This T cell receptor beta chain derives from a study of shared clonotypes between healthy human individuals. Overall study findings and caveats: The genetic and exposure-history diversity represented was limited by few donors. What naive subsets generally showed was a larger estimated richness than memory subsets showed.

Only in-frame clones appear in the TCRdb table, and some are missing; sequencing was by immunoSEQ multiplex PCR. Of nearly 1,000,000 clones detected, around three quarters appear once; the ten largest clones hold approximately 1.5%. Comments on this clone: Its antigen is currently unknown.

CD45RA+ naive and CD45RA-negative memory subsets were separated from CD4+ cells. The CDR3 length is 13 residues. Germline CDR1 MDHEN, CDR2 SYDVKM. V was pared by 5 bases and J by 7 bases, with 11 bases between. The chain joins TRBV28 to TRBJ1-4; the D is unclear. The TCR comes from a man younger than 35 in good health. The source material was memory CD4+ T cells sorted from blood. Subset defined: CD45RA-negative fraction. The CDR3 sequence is CASSGRRGEKLFF. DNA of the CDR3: TGTGCCAGCAGTGGGCGCCGAGGTGAAAAACTGTTTTTT.